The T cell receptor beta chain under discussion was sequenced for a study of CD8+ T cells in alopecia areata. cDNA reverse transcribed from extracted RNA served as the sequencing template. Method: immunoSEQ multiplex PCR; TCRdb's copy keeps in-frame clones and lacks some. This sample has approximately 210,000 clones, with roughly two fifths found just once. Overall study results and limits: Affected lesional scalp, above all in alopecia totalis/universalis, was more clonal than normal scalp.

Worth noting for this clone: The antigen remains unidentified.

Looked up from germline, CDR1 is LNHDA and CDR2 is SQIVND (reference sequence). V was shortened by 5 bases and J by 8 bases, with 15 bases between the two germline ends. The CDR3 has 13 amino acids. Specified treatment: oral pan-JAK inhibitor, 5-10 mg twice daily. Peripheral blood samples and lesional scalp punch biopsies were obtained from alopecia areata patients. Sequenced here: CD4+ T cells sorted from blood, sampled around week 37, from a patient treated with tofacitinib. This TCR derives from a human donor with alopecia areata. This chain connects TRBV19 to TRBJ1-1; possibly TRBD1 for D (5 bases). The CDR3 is CASSPDGGLEAFF. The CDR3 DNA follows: TGTGCCAGTAGTCCCGACGGGGGACTAGAAGCTTTCTTT.